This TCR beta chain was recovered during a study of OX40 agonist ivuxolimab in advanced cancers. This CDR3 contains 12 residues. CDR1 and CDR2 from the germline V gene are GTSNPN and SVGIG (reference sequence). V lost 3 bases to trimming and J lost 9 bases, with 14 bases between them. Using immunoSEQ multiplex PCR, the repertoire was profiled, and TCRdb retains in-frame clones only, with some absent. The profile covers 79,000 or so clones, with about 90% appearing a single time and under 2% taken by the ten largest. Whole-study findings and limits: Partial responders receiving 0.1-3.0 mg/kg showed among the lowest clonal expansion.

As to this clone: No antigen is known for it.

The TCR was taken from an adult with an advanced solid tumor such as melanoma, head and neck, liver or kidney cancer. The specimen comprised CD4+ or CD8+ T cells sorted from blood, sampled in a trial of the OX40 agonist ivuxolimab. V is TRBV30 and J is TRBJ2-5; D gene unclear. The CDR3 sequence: CAWRASLSAQYF. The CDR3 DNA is TGTGCCTGGAGGGCCAGTCTTAGTGCCCAGTACTTC. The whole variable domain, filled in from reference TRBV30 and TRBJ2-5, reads SQTIHQWPATLVQPVGSPLSLECTVEGTSNPNLYWYRQAAGRGLQLLFYSVGIGQISSEVPQNLSASRPQDRQFILSSKKLLLSDSGFYLCAWRASLSAQYFGPGTRLLVL.